These 32 T cell receptor beta chains were sequenced from one sample in a study of cytomegalovirus exposure and HLA in healthy donors. The PCR ran on 60 Vbeta and 13 Jbeta primers. The data were produced by immunoSEQ multiplex PCR, yet TCRdb's version contains in-frame clones alone and is incomplete. The data hold some 94,000 clones, with roughly 69% observed a single time. Sequencing was done on a sample of PBMCs. These receptors were collected from a man aged 50 to 60 in good health and CMV-seronegative.

J is TRBJ2-7 and V is TRBV2; D may be TRBD2 (7 bases). Germline V gene data show CDR1 as SNHLY and CDR2 as FYNNEI. The V end lost 8 bases, the J end lost 13 bases, and 15 bases lay between the germline ends. This CDR3 contains 10 residues. This CDR3 is CASGWEGGYF. CDR3 DNA sequence: TGTGCCAGCGGCTGGGAGGGGGGATACTTC. The full variable domain, in which reference TRBV2 and TRBJ2-7 provide the parts outside the CDR3, is EPEVTQTPSHQVTQMGQEVILRCVPISNHLYFYWYRQILGQKVEFLVSFYNNEISEKSEIFDDQFSVERPDGSNFTLKIRSTKLEDSAMYFCASGWEGGYFGPGTRLTVT.

Only a few counts were recorded for this clone. The chain carries TRBV7-8 and TRBJ2-5; D is unclear. CDR1 and CDR2 (germline): SGHVS, FQNEAQ. V was clipped by 0 bases and J by 7 bases, with 15 bases between them. The CDR3 runs 15 residues. The CDR3 sequence: CASSLALKTTGTQYF. CDR3 sequence (DNA): TGTGCCAGCAGCTTAGCGTTGAAGACCACGGGGACCCAGTACTTC.

The chain recombines TRBV7-8 with TRBJ2-2; TRBD2 matches at 10 bases. The V gene's germline CDR1 is SGHVS and CDR2 FQNEAQ. The CDR3 consists of 16 residues. Trimming at V came to 4 bases and at J to 4 bases, leaving 6 bases not matched to a gene. This CDR3 is CASSSLAGAGTGELFF. The DNA of the CDR3 is TGTGCCAGCAGCTCCCTAGCGGGAGCGGGCACCGGGGAGCTGTTTTTT.

V and J are TRBV5-8 and TRBJ1-3, with a weak D call TRBD1 (5 bases). The CDR3 is 14 amino acids. With 4 bases removed from V and 0 bases from J, the gap between germline ends came to 8 bases. Germline V lookup: CDR1 SGHTS, CDR2 YDEGEE. The CDR3 DNA reads TGTGCCAGCAGCAGACAGTTCTCTGGAAACACCATATATTTT. Protein product: CASSRQFSGNTIYF.

The genes are TRBV4-2 and TRBJ1-4; the match to TRBD1 covers 7 bases. CDR3 length: 14 residues. Trimming cost V 5 bases and J 4 bases; bases outside gene matches: 4. Germline V CDR1 and CDR2: LGHNA, YNFKEQ. The CDR3 protein is CASSVDRLNEKLFF. The DNA of the CDR3 is TGTGCCAGCAGCGTGGACAGGCTTAATGAAAAACTGTTTTTT.

The chain recombines TRBV9 with TRBJ2-6; no reliable D call. Germline V gene data show CDR1 as SGDLS and CDR2 as YYNGEE. V was clipped by 2 bases and J by 0 bases, with 3 bases between them. The CDR3 is 14 residues long. In DNA form, the CDR3 reads TGTGCCAGCAGCGTCCTCTCTGGGGCCAACGTCCTGACTTTC. Residues: CASSVLSGANVLTF. Drawing the rest from reference TRBV9 and TRBJ2-6, the complete variable domain is DSGVTQTPKHLITATGQRVTLRCSPRSGDLSVYWYQQSLDQGLQFLIQYYNGEERAKGNILERFSAQQFPDLHSELNLSSLELGDSALYFCASSVLSGANVLTFGAGSRLTVL.

The chain links TRBV9 to TRBJ2-3; TRBD2 agrees at 12 bases. Germline trimming cut 2 bases from V and 2 bases from J; bases unmatched to any gene: 6. Per the germline V gene, CDR1 is SGDLS and CDR2 is YYNGEE. This CDR3 spans 17 amino acids. CDR3 amino acids: CASSVSTSGGTTDTQYF. Written as DNA, the CDR3 is TGTGCCAGCAGCGTCTCCACTAGCGGGGGGACCACAGATACGCAGTATTTT.

The chain links TRBV30 to TRBJ2-2; D not certain. V lost 4 bases and J 4 bases, leaving 13 bases between the germline ends. This CDR3 is 14 amino acids long. Germline V lookup: CDR1 GTSNPN, CDR2 SVGIG (reference sequence). The CDR3 bases are TGTGCCTGGAAGCCTCGGGTTTTCACCGGGGAGCTGTTTTTT. Translating gives CAWKPRVFTGELFF.

As concerns this clone: The DNA is omitted, as the CDR3 cannot be located on it reliably, and the CDR3 follows TCRdb's listing. The rearrangement uses TRBV25-1 and TRBJ2-5; the D call in the table, TRBD2, was not verified against the DNA. With termini counted, the CDR3 has 15 amino acids. Germline CDR1 MGHDK, CDR2 SYGVNS. CDR3 amino acids: CASSDFRGSRETQYF.

Only a few counts were recorded for this clone. CDR3 sequence: CASSPSLTGSYEQYF. The CDR3 DNA sequence: TGTGCCAGCTCACCATCATTGACAGGGTCCTACGAGCAGTACTTC. The genes are TRBV18 and TRBJ2-7; 7 bases match TRBD1. Germline trimming cut 2 bases from V and 1 base from J; bases unmatched to any gene: 5. There are 15 residues in the CDR3. CDR1 and CDR2 (germline): KGHSH, LQKENI. Drawing the rest from reference TRBV18 and TRBJ2-7, the complete variable domain is NAGVMQNPRHLVRRRGQEARLRCSPMKGHSHVYWYRQLPEEGLKFMVYLQKENIIDESGMPKERFSAEFPKEGPSILRIQQVVRGDSAAYFCASSPSLTGSYEQYFGPGTRLTVT.

This clone was seen a handful of times. CDR3 DNA sequence: TGTGCCAGCAGCGTGGACAACAGGGCCTCTGAAGCTTTCTTT. This translates into CASSVDNRASEAFF. This chain joins TRBV9 and TRBJ1-1; possible D gene TRBD1, 6 bases. The CDR3 contains 14 residues. Germline V gene data show CDR1 as SGDLS and CDR2 as YYNGEE. Trimming shortened V by 2 bases and J by 6 bases, and 14 bases separated the two germline ends. Based on the CDR3 plus reference TRBV9 and TRBJ1-1, the full variable domain is DSGVTQTPKHLITATGQRVTLRCSPRSGDLSVYWYQQSLDQGLQFLIQYYNGEERAKGNILERFSAQQFPDLHSELNLSSLELGDSALYFCASSVDNRASEAFFGQGTRLTVV.

The V and J genes are TRBV9 and TRBJ1-3; D not certain. The CDR3 extends over 15 amino acids. Germline CDR1 reads SGDLS; CDR2 reads YYNGEE. Trimming removed 5 bases at V and 5 bases at J, with 17 bases between. The CDR3 DNA reads as TGTGCCAGCAGTGGAGACGGAGAGTTGAGAAACACCATATATTTT. Its protein is CASSGDGELRNTIYF.

CDR3 amino acids: CASSTPPNRGHSPLHF. As DNA, the CDR3 is TGTGCCAGCAGCACTCCTCCTAACAGGGGACATTCACCCCTCCACTTT. The chain is built from TRBV5-8 and TRBJ1-6; 7 bases map to TRBD1. The CDR3 has 16 amino acids. V trimming: 4 bases; J trimming: 8 bases; junction bases outside the gene matches: 12. Germline V gene sequence: CDR1 SGHTS, CDR2 YDEGEE.

The gene calls are TRBV7-3 and TRBJ1-1; possible D gene TRBD1, 5 bases. CDR1 and CDR2 (germline): SGHTA, FQGTGA. V was clipped by 1 base and J by 1 base, with 10 bases between them. The CDR3 has 15 residues. The DNA of the CDR3 is TGTGCCAGCAGCTTAAGGGGCAGCCCGAACACTGAAGCTTTCTTT. The encoded protein is CASSLRGSPNTEAFF.

A remark on this clone: Distinct nucleotide sequences in the sample also encode this CDR3. The chain carries TRBV2 and TRBJ2-5, with D possibly being TRBD1 (5 bases). V shed 8 bases and J shed 0 bases, with 7 bases lying between them. CDR3 length: 12 amino acids. Germline V gives CDR1 SNHLY, CDR2 FYNNEI. The CDR3 spells CASRQYQETQYF. In DNA, the CDR3 is TGTGCCAGCCGACAGTACCAAGAGACCCAGTACTTC. Using reference TRBV2 and TRBJ2-5 for the parts outside the CDR3, the full variable domain is EPEVTQTPSHQVTQMGQEVILRCVPISNHLYFYWYRQILGQKVEFLVSFYNNEISEKSEIFDDQFSVERPDGSNFTLKIRSTKLEDSAMYFCASRQYQETQYFGPGTRLLVL.

The chain uses TRBV2 and TRBJ2-3; 9 nucleotides match TRBD1. V lost 9 bases, J lost 0 bases, and 4 bases stayed unmatched. CDR1 SNHLY and CDR2 FYNNEI come from the germline V gene. The CDR3 spans 14 residues. CDR3 sequence: CASRDRASTDTQYF. The CDR3 DNA is TGTGCCAGTCGGGACAGGGCCAGCACAGATACGCAGTATTTT. Using reference TRBV2 and TRBJ2-3 for the parts outside the CDR3, the full variable domain is EPEVTQTPSHQVTQMGQEVILRCVPISNHLYFYWYRQILGQKVEFLVSFYNNEISEKSEIFDDQFSVERPDGSNFTLKIRSTKLEDSAMYFCASRDRASTDTQYFGPGTRLTVL.

On this clone itself: The sample contains more than one DNA sequence encoding this CDR3. The V call is TRBV29-1, the J call TRBJ2-3; D might be TRBD1 (6 bases). This CDR3 has 13 amino acids. The V gene's germline CDR1 is SQVTM and CDR2 ANQGSEA. V was cut by 3 bases and J by 1 base, with 8 bases left in between. CDR3 DNA: TGCAGCGTTGACGAGGGGGGCACAGATACGCAGTATTTT. Translation gives CSVDEGGTDTQYF.

This clone was seen ten or more times. The V gene is TRBV6-1, the J gene TRBJ1-5; no reliable D call. Looked up from germline, CDR1 is MNHNS and CDR2 is SASEGT. Trimming removed 7 bases from V and 0 bases from J, with 7 bases in between. The CDR3 is 13 residues long. The CDR3 DNA reads TGTGCCAGCATCAGGAATAGCAATCAGCCCCAGCATTTT. This codes for CASIRNSNQPQHF.

The chain recombines TRBV2 with TRBJ1-2; D is undetermined. This CDR3 is built from 13 residues. CDR1 SNHLY and CDR2 FYNNEI come from the germline V gene. V was trimmed by 6 bases and J by 3 bases, leaving 11 bases between them. The CDR3 DNA reads as TGTGCCAGCAGCAGAGGGTCTTACTATGGCTACACCTTC. It encodes CASSRGSYYGYTF.

The V call is TRBV6-5, the J call TRBJ1-2; D gene ambiguous. This CDR3 is built from 15 residues. V gave up 0 bases and J gave up 4 bases, with 12 bases separating them. CDR1 MNHEY and CDR2 SVGAGI come from the germline V gene. This CDR3 is CASSYSAMVFYGYTF. In nucleotides, the CDR3 is TGTGCCAGCAGTTACTCCGCTATGGTCTTCTATGGCTACACCTTC.

The gene calls are TRBV9 and TRBJ2-3; D unresolved. The CDR3 extends over 15 amino acids. Germline V gives CDR1 SGDLS, CDR2 YYNGEE. With 0 bases removed from V and 2 bases from J, the gap between germline ends came to 10 bases. The CDR3 sequence is CASSVGATYTDTQYF. CDR3 in DNA: TGTGCCAGCAGCGTAGGGGCTACTTACACAGATACGCAGTATTTT.

The chain is built from TRBV6-5 and TRBJ2-2, with D tentatively TRBD1 (6 bases). This CDR3 is 14 amino acids long. V was trimmed by 4 bases and J by 2 bases, leaving 8 bases between them. Germline CDR1 reads MNHEY; CDR2 reads SVGAGI. CDR3 coding DNA: TGTGCCAGCAGTTGGGGGCTAAACACCGGGGAGCTGTTTTTT. It encodes CASSWGLNTGELFF.

The V and J genes are TRBV19 and TRBJ2-3; 10 nucleotides line up with TRBD1. The germline V gene encodes CDR1 LNHDA and CDR2 SQIVND (reference sequence). The V and J ends lost 4 bases and 7 bases, in that order; junction bases with no gene match: 8. The length of the CDR3 is 15 residues. This chain's CDR3 is CASSTGTGAPHTQYF. CDR3 coding DNA: TGTGCCAGTAGTACCGGGACAGGGGCCCCCCATACGCAGTATTTT.

In this sample, this clone turned up a few times. This chain uses TRBV9 with TRBJ2-5; 8 positions match TRBD1. Germline V gives CDR1 SGDLS, CDR2 YYNGEE. The trim removed 0 bases at V and 4 bases at J, leaving 8 bases unmatched. This CDR3 comprises 16 residues. The CDR3 region has the DNA TGTGCCAGCAGCGTAGCCATATCGCAGGGGGCAGAGACCCAGTACTTC. Protein sequence: CASSVAISQGAETQYF.

V usage is TRBV27 and J usage is TRBJ1-1, with D unresolved. The germline V gene has CDR1 MNHEY and CDR2 SMNVEV (reference sequence). The V and J ends lost 9 bases and 1 base respectively, with 12 bases between them. This CDR3 comprises 13 residues. CDR3 sequence (DNA): TGTGCCAGTTTGCCAACGGGGAACACTGAAGCTTTCTTT. Amino acid sequence: CASLPTGNTEAFF.

The rearrangement links TRBV28 to TRBJ2-5; TRBD1 might be the D (7 bases). CDR3 length equals 15 residues. Germline V gene sequence: CDR1 MDHEN, CDR2 SYDVKM. The V end was cut by 5 bases, the J end by 3 bases, with 16 bases between. CDR3 protein: CASSPGGLLEETQYF. CDR3 nucleotides: TGTGCCAGCAGTCCAGGGGGACTCCTAGAAGAGACCCAGTACTTC.

This clone was counted once. The chain is built from TRBV4-1 and TRBJ2-3, with TRBD1 as a possible D gene (6 bases). Looked up from germline, CDR1 is MGHRA and CDR2 is YSYEKL. This CDR3 contains 16 residues. The V gene lost 4 bases and the J gene lost 0 bases, with 14 bases spanning the gap. This CDR3 is CASSLRGIPSTDTQYF. The CDR3 DNA reads TGCGCCAGCAGCCTGAGGGGGATTCCTAGCACAGATACGCAGTATTTT.

V gene TRBV29-1 combines with J gene TRBJ1-5; a possible D gene is TRBD1 (6 bases). CDR3 length: 14 amino acids. CDR1 and CDR2 from the germline V gene are SQVTM and ANQGSEA. With 6 bases removed from V and 0 bases from J, the gap between germline ends came to 12 bases. This CDR3 is CSVATGNSNQPQHF. The CDR3 coding sequence is TGCAGCGTGGCCACAGGGAATAGCAATCAGCCCCAGCATTTT.

The J gene is TRBJ2-1, the V gene TRBV10-1, with TRBD1 identical over 8 bases. Trimming at V came to 3 bases and at J to 0 bases, leaving 1 base not matched to a gene. The V gene's germline CDR1 is WNHNN and CDR2 SYGVQD (reference sequence). This CDR3 region has 15 residues. The CDR3 coding sequence is TGCGCCAGCAGTGATGACAGGGGCTCCTACAATGAGCAGTTCTTC. It specifies CASSDDRGSYNEQFF.

This chain links TRBV4-1 with TRBJ2-5, with 8 bases that match TRBD2. The CDR3 has 14 residues. Unmatched junction bases numbered 7, after V lost 3 bases and J lost 7 bases. The germline V gene encodes CDR1 MGHRA and CDR2 YSYEKL. This CDR3 reads CASSQPVSGGTQYF. Here the CDR3 DNA reads TGCGCCAGCAGCCAGCCCGTGAGCGGGGGGACCCAGTACTTC.

This chain connects TRBV18 to TRBJ2-7; D is ambiguous. Germline V lookup: CDR1 KGHSH, CDR2 LQKENI. CDR3 length: 13 amino acids. V lost 2 bases and J 4 bases, leaving 9 bases between the germline ends. The DNA of the CDR3 is TGTGCCAGCTCACCAGCCAGCGCTTACGAGCAGTACGTC. It specifies CASSPASAYEQYV.

Remarks on this clone: At the DNA level, this CDR3 is encoded by other sequences in the same sample as well. The V and J genes are TRBV7-2 and TRBJ2-3; D remains ambiguous. This CDR3 spans 15 amino acids. Deletions cut 5 bases from V and 0 bases from J, with 12 bases between. Germline CDR1 reads SGHTA; CDR2 reads FQGNSA. The DNA for the CDR3 is TGTGCCAGCAGCAGGCGTGGTAGCAGCACAGATACGCAGTATTTT. Translated: CASSRRGSSTDTQYF. Together with reference TRBV7-2 and TRBJ2-3, the CDR3 gives the full variable domain: GAGVSQSPSNKVTEKGKDVELRCDPISGHTALYWYRQSLGQGLEFLIYFQGNSAPDKSGLPSDRFSAERTGGSVSTLTIQRTQQEDSAVYLCASSRRGSSTDTQYFGPGTRLTVL.